The next 6 T cell receptor beta chains were all read from a single sample in a study of cytomegalovirus exposure and HLA in healthy donors. The PCR contained 60 Vbeta and 13 Jbeta primers. The method was immunoSEQ multiplex PCR; TCRdb's version includes in-frame clones alone and lacks a portion of them. The sample yields roughly 130,000 clones, 80% seen once. Sample: PBMCs. These receptors were taken from a male donor in good health and CMV-seronegative.

This chain links TRBV6-1 with TRBJ2-5; the match to TRBD1 covers 11 bases. The tail of the sequence fits TRBJ2-7 better, so the J call may be wrong. The CDR3 length is 16 residues. Germline V lookup: CDR1 MNHNS, CDR2 SASEGT. The DNA of the CDR3 is TGTGCCAGCAGTGAAAAATCCGGGACAGGGGGCTACGAGCAGTACTTC. Protein sequence: CASSEKSGTGGYEQYF.

V is TRBV25-1 and J is TRBJ2-6; 14 nucleotides match TRBD2. The ends lost 5 bases at V and 2 bases at J; junction bases unmatched: 2. The CDR3 is 17 amino acids. The germline CDR1 and CDR2 sequences are MGHDK and SYGVNS. The DNA of the CDR3 is TGTGCCAGCAGTCCGACTAGCGGGGGGGCTGGGGCCAACGTCCTGACTTTC. Translation: CASSPTSGGAGANVLTF.

V and J are TRBV11-2 and TRBJ1-6, with D maybe TRBD1 (6 bases). CDR3 length: 14 residues. Germline-derived CDR1 and CDR2 are SGHAT and FQNNGV. Trimming removed 5 bases from V and 5 bases from J, with 10 bases in between. The chain's CDR3 is CASSQGQHNSPLHF. The CDR3 coding sequence is TGTGCCAGCAGCCAAGGACAGCATAATTCACCCCTCCACTTT.

This sequence joins TRBV18 and TRBJ1-3, with a possible D match to TRBD1 (6 bases). V lost 1 base to trimming and J lost 2 bases, with 9 bases between them. CDR1 is KGHSH, CDR2 LQKENI, per germline. This CDR3 is built from 15 residues. The CDR3 spells CASSPLEGAGNTIYF. DNA of the CDR3: TGTGCCAGCTCACCACTCGAGGGGGCTGGAAACACCATATATTTT.

The chain joins TRBV10-3 to TRBJ2-4; D gene uncertain. This CDR3 has 13 amino acids. Per the germline V gene, CDR1 is ENHRY and CDR2 is SYGVKD. Trimming cost V 0 bases and J 7 bases, with 7 bases left between them. CDR3 sequence (DNA): TGTGCCATCAGTGAGTCCCTCCGGAACATTCAGTACTTC. Its translation is CAISESLRNIQYF.

This sequence joins TRBV29-1 and TRBJ1-1; no clear D gene. This CDR3 is 12 amino acids long. V lost 5 bases to trimming and J lost 3 bases, with 10 bases between them. Per the germline V gene, CDR1 is SQVTM and CDR2 is ANQGSEA. The CDR3 coding sequence is TGCAGCGTTAGTTCCGGGGACACTGAAGCTTTCTTT. It encodes CSVSSGDTEAFF.